This entry is about one TCR beta chain. Its antigen is as yet unknown. The CDR3 spans 14 residues. CDR1 and CDR2 from the germline V gene are MNHEY and SMNVEV (reference sequence). Trimming took 5 bases from V and 0 from J, leaving 7 bases between them. This sample is drawn from a study of cytomegalovirus exposure and HLA in healthy donors. The study's findings and limits: Later work showed greater clonal expansion in HLA-associated TCR beta chains than in equally common others. A later analysis reportedly found that, within productive TCRs, an Asian-associated ancestry cluster had fewer N-insertions than the mean observed across the roughly 700 donors. Testing in vitro showed three CMV-associated chains specific for CMV antigens. The authors enumerated under 200 TCR beta chains as linked to cytomegalovirus.

PCR employed 60 Vbeta and 13 Jbeta primers. Assay used: immunoSEQ multiplex PCR; TCRdb lists only in-frame clones, some missing. This sample contains 150,000 to 200,000 clones. Sequencing used PBMCs. The chain recombines TRBV27 with TRBJ1-4; no firm D call. This clonotype was sampled from a woman aged 18-35 years in good health and CMV-seropositive. CDR3 DNA sequence: TGTGCCAGCAGTCCACTATCAACTAATGAAAAACTGTTTTTT. This sequence encodes CASSPLSTNEKLFF.